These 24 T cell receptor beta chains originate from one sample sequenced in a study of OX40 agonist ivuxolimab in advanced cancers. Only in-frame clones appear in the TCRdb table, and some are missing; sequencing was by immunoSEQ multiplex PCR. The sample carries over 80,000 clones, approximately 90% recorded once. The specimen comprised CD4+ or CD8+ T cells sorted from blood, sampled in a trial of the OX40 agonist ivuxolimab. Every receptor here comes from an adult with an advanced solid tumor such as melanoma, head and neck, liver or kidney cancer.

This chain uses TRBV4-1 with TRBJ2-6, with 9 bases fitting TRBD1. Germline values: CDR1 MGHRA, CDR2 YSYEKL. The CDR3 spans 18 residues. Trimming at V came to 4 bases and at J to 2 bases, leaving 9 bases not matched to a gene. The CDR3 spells CASSRLGQGLPGANVLTF. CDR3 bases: TGCGCCAGCAGCCGCTTAGGACAGGGGTTGCCTGGGGCCAACGTCCTGACTTTC.

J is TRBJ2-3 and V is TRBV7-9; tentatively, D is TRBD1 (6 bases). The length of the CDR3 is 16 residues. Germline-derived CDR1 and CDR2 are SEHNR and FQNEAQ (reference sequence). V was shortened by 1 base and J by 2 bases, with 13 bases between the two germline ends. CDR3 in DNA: TGTGCCAGCAGCTTAGGGGCAGGGGTTATCACAGATACGCAGTATTTT. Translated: CASSLGAGVITDTQYF.

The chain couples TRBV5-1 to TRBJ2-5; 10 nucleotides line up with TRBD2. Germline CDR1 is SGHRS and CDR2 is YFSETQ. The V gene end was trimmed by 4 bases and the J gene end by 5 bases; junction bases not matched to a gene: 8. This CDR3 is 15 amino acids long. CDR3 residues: CASSPEREGRETQYF. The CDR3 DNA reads TGCGCCAGCAGCCCTGAGCGGGAGGGCCGGGAGACCCAGTACTTC.

The CDR3: CASSQSVQATGELFF. The CDR3 coding sequence is TGTGCCAGCAGCCAATCGGTCCAGGCCACCGGGGAGCTGTTTTTT. The chain combines TRBV4-2 with TRBJ2-2; D is ambiguous. V lost 2 bases, J lost 4 bases, and 11 bases lay in between. This CDR3 region has 15 residues. The germline V gene encodes CDR1 LGHNA and CDR2 YNFKEQ.

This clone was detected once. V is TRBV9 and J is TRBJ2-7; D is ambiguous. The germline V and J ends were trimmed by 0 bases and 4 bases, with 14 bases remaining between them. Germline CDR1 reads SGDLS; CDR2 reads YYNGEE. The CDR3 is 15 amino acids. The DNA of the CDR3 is TGTGCCAGCAGCGTAGAACCGGGCCTAGGTTACGAGCAGTACTTC. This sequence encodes CASSVEPGLGYEQYF.

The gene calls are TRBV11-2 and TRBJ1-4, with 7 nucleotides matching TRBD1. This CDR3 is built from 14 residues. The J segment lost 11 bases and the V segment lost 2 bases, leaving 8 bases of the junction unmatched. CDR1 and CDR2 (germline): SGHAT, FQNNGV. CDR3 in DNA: TGTGCCAGCAGCTTACGGGACAGTTGGGGTAAACTGTTTTTT. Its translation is CASSLRDSWGKLFF.

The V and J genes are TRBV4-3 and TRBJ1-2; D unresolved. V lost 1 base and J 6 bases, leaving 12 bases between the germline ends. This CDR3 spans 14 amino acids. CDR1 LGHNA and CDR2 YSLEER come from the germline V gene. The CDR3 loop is CASSQGLGSNGYTF. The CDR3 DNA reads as TGCGCCAGCAGCCAAGGGTTGGGGAGTAATGGCTACACCTTC.

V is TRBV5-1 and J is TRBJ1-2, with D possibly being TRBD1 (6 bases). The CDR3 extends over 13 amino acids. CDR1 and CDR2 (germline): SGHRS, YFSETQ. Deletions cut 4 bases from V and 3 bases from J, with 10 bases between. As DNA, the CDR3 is TGCGCCAGCAGCCGGGGGCAGGACTATGGCTACACCTTC. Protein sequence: CASSRGQDYGYTF.

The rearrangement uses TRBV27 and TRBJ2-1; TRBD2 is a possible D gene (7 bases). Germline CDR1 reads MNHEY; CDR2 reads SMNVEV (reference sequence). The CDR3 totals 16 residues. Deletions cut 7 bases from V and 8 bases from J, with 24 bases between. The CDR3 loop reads CASKWTSGGPGHEQFF. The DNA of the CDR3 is TGTGCCAGCAAGTGGACTAGTGGGGGCCCAGGGCATGAGCAGTTCTTC.

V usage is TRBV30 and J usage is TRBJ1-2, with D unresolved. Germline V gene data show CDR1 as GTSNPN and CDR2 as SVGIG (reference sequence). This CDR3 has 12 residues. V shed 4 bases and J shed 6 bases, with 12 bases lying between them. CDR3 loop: CAWTRDYDGYTF. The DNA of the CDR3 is TGTGCCTGGACTCGGGATTATGATGGCTACACCTTC.

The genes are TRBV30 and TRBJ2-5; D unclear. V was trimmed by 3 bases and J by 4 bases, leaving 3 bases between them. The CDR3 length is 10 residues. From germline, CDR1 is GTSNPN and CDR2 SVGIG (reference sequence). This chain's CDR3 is CAWSVETQYF. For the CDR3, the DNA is TGTGCCTGGAGCGTAGAGACCCAGTACTTC.

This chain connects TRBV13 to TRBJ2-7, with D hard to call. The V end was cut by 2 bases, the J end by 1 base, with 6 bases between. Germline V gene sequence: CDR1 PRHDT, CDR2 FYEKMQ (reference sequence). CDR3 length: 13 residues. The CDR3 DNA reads TGTGCCAGCAGCTTAAAGCGTTCCTACGAGCAGTACTTC. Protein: CASSLKRSYEQYF.

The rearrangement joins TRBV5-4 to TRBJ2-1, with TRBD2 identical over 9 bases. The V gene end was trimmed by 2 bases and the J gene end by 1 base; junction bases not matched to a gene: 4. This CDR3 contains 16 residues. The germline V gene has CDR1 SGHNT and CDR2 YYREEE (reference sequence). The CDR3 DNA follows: TGTGCCAGCAGCTTCGGCGGGAGGGTATCCTACAATGAGCAGTTCTTC. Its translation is CASSFGGRVSYNEQFF.

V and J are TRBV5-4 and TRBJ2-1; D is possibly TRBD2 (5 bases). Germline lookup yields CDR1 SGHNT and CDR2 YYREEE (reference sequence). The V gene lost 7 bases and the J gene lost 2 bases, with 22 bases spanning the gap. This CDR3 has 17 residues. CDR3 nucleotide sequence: TGTGCCAGCTCTAGCTTTCTGGCGGCGGGCGCCTACAATGAGCAGTTCTTC. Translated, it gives CASSSFLAAGAYNEQFF.

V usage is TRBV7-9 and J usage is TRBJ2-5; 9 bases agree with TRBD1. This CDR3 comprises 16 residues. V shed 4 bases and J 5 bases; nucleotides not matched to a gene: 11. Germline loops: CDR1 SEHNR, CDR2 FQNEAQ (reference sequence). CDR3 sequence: CASSSTGTGSGETQYF. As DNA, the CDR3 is TGTGCCAGCAGCTCAACCGGGACAGGGTCGGGTGAGACCCAGTACTTC.

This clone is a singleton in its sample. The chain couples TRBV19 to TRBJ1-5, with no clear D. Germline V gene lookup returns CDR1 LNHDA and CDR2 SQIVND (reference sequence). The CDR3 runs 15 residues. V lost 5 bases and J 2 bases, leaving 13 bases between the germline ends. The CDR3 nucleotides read TGTGCCAGTAGTCCCTCGACCCAGGGCAATCAGCCCCAGCATTTT. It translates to CASSPSTQGNQPQHF.

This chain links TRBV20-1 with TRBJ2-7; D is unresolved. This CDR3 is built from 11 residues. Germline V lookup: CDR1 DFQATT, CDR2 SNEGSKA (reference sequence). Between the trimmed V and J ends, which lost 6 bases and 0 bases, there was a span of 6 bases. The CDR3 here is CSARSSYEQYF. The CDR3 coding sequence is TGCAGTGCCCGAAGCTCCTACGAGCAGTACTTC.

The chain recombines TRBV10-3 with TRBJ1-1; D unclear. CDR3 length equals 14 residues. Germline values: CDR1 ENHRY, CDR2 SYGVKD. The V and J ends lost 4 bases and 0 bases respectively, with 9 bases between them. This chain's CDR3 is CAISGADMNTEAFF. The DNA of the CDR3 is TGTGCCATCAGTGGGGCAGATATGAACACTGAAGCTTTCTTT.

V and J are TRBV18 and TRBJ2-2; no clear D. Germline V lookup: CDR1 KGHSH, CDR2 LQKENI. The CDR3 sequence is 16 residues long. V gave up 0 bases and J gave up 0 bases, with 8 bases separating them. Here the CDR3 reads CASSPPGTTNTGELFF. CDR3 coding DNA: TGTGCCAGCTCACCACCCGGAACCACGAACACCGGGGAGCTGTTTTTT.

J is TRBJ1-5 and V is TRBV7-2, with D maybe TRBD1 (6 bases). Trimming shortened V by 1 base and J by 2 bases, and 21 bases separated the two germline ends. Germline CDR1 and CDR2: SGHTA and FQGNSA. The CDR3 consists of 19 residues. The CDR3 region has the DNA TGTGCCAGCAGCTTAGTATCCGGGGGCGCGGGGTCGGGCAATCAGCCCCAGCATTTT. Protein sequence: CASSLVSGGAGSGNQPQHF.

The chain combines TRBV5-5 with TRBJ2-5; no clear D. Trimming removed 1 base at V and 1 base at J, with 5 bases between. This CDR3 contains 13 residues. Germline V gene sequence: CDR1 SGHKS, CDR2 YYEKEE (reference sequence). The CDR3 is CASSLSSQETQYF. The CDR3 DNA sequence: TGTGCCAGCAGCTTGAGCAGCCAAGAGACCCAGTACTTC.

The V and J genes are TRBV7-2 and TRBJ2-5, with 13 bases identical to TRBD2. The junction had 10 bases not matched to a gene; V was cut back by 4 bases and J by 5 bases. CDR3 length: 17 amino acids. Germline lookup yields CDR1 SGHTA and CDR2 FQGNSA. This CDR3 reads CASSSGLAGAGGETQYF. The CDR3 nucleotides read TGTGCCAGCAGCTCCGGACTAGCGGGAGCAGGAGGTGAGACCCAGTACTTC.

The CDR3 is CSVEGAPDTQYF. The DNA of the CDR3 is TGCAGCGTTGAAGGGGCGCCAGATACGCAGTATTTT. The rearrangement joins TRBV29-1 to TRBJ2-3; D not certain. The CDR3 extends over 12 amino acids. Germline-derived CDR1 and CDR2 are SQVTM and ANQGSEA. The V gene lost 1 base and the J gene lost 4 bases, with 6 bases spanning the gap.

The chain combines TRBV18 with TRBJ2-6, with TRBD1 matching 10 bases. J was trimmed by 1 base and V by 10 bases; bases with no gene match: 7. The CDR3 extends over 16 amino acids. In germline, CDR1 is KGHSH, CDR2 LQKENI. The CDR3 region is CAIPGQGPSGANVLTF. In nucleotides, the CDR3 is TGTGCCATTCCGGGACAGGGGCCGTCTGGGGCCAACGTCCTGACTTTC.